The text below deals with one T cell receptor (beta chain). This clone was seen just once. No antigen is known for it. The input lacks base qualities; no much larger clone sits a single base away. Participants in the prospective study were enrolled through a virtual design, were aged roughly 18 to 100 years, and lived in 24 United States geographic areas. Cohort assignment in the prospective study relied on participant-reported clinical history from a screening survey and a study questionnaire. In the prospective study, whole blood, serum and a nasopharyngeal or oropharyngeal swab were collected from each participant by mobile phlebotomists. Prospective study participants could optionally give additional blood draws and questionnaires over a roughly two-month period. Before DNA extraction, blood samples from the prospective study were shipped at room temperature or frozen. This entry comes from a study of blood T cell repertoires in COVID-19 (dated by TCRdb to between 2020 and 2021). At the level of the whole study: Collaborator samples came from the United States, Italy and Spain and covered acute and convalescent phases of COVID-19. Where available, HLA class I and class II types were obtained from metadata supplied by the sample provider rather than from assay-based typing. The prospective study material was composed of cDNA or gDNA derived from T cells, B-cell-depleted T cells, or PBMCs. Sample metadata almost always included a de-identified subject ID, COVID-19 status, age in years and sex. Deeply sampled blood TCRbeta repertoires from subjects exposed to, actively infected with, or recovered from COVID-19 were included in the dataset. Samples were obtained from the ongoing ImmuneRACE study (first 160 participants) and from 950 to 1,500 subjects provided by 6 global collaborators. The repertoires were released in a freely available public database meant as a resource for research on the immune response to SARS-CoV-2. What the work shows at the level of the full study, not this receptor alone: How much clinical and demographic metadata was included differed by source and by participant, and the metadata was provided uncurated.

The immunoSEQ Assay, a bias-controlled multiplex PCR, was used to amplify TCRbeta CDR3 regions from genomic DNA. The authors' analysis ran thus. Within the assay, amplification of reference gene primers was used to estimate how many nucleated cells each sample contained. To quantify the absolute abundance of each unique TCRbeta CDR3 rearrangement, sequence reads were collapsed and filtered. For each sample, productive Simpson clonality was calculated as the square root of Simpson's diversity index across productive rearrangements. The clones in this table, taken by TCRdb from immuneACCESS, are in-frame only. Not every clone is retained; where verified, under half of the shortfall comes from an unresolved V gene, and the cause of the rest is unknown. The V and J calls and clone size are taken from that table; D and trimming were inferred from the DNA. For this sample there are 200,000 to 250,000 clones; around 81% appear just once. Clones ranked in the top ten supply 3.5% to 4.5% of the sample.

Looking up the germline V gene (reference sequence) yields CDR1 LNHDA and CDR2 SQIVND. The CDR3, from cysteine to phenylalanine, totals 12 residues. Just the 36-base CDR3 DNA is kept, in frame starting at base 1. V loses 5 bases, J loses 2 bases, and the germline ends lie 4 bases apart. The receptor's source is a man aged 25 to 40 with acute COVID-19. The chain is made from TRBV19 and TRBJ1-3; the D gene assignment is ambiguous. The sample consisted of PBMCs or T cells enriched from blood (not recorded which). The nucleotide sequence reads TGTGCCAGTAGTTTCACTGGAAACACCATATATTTT. It is translated as CASSFTGNTIYF.